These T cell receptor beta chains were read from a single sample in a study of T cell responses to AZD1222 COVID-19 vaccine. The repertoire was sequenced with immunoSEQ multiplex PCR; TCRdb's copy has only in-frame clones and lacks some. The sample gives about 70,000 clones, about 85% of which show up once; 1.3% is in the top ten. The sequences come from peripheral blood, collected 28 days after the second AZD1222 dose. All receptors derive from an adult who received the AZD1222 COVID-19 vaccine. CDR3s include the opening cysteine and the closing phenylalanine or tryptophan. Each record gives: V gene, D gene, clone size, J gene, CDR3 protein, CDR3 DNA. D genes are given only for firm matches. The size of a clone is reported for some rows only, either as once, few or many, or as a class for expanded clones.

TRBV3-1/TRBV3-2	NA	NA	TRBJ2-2	CASSRGGADTGELFF	TGTGCCAGCAGTCGAGGGGGGGCGGACACCGGGGAGCTGTTTTTT
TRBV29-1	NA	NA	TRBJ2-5	CSVCPDGETQYF	TGCAGCGTCTGCCCCGACGGAGAGACCCAGTACTTC
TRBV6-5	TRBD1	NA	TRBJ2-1	CASSTRDSYNEQFF	TGTGCCAGCAGTACCCGGGACAGCTACAATGAGCAGTTCTTC
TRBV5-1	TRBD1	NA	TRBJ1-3	CASSLALQGAGNTIYF	TGCGCCAGCAGCTTGGCCTTACAGGGGGCTGGAAACACCATATATTTT
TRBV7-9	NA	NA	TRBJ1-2	CASSLETDGWGYTF	TGTGCCAGCAGCTTAGAAACGGACGGTTGGGGCTACACCTTC
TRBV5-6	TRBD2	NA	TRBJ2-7	CASSLVGRELTYEQYF	TGTGCCAGCAGCTTGGTAGGGCGGGAGCTAACCTACGAGCAGTACTTC
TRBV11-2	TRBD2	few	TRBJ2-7	CASSLGSGRDEQYF	TGTGCCAGCAGCTTAGGTAGCGGGAGGGACGAGCAGTACTTC
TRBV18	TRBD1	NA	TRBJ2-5	CASSPGDRGETQYF	TGTGCCAGCTCACCCGGGGACAGGGGAGAGACCCAGTACTTC
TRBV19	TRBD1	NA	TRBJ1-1	CASSSPGTGGRWAFF	TGTGCCAGTAGTAGTCCCGGGACAGGGGGCCGTTGGGCTTTCTTT
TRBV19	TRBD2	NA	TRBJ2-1	CASSTRVAGHNEQFF	TGTGCCAGTAGCACCCGGGTAGCGGGACACAATGAGCAGTTCTTC
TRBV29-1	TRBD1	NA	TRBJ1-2	CSVEERGGQGLYGYTF	TGCAGCGTTGAAGAGAGGGGGGGACAGGGGCTCTATGGCTACACCTTC
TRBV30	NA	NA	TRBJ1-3	CAWARGGSGNTIYF	TGTGCCTGGGCCAGAGGGGGGTCTGGAAACACCATATATTTT
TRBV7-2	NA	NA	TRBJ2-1	CASSPRWASPVDEQFF	TGTGCCAGCAGCCCACGTTGGGCTAGCCCAGTAGATGAGCAGTTCTTC
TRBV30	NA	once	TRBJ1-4	CAWSRDRTINEKLFF	TGTGCCTGGTCCCGCGACAGAACGATTAATGAAAAACTGTTTTTT
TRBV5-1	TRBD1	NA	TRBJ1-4	CASSPTGGGGEKLFF	TGCGCCAGCAGCCCGACAGGGGGCGGAGGAGAAAAACTGTTTTTT
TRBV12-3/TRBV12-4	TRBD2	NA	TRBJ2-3	CASSQGGTRQYF	TGTGCCAGCAGCCAAGGGGGGACTAGACAGTATTTT
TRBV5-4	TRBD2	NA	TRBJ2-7	CASRPGTSGRARYEQYF	TGTGCCAGCAGGCCCGGGACTAGCGGGAGGGCCAGGTACGAGCAGTACTTC
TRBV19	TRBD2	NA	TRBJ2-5	CASSIQGAGGKETQYF	TGTGCCAGTAGTATTCAGGGAGCGGGAGGCAAAGAGACCCAGTACTTC
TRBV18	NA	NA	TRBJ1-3	CASSSLAGSSGNTIYF	TGTGCCAGCTCATCTCTGGCGGGGTCCTCTGGAAACACCATATATTTT
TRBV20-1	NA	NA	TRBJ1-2	CSASSSGFYGYTF	TGCAGTGCTAGTTCTTCAGGGTTCTATGGCTACACCTTC
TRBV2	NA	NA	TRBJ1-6	CASSRDSPLHF	TGTGCCAGCAGCAGGGACTCACCCCTCCACTTT
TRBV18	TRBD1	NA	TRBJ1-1	CASKQGMNSEAFF	TGTGCCAGCAAACAGGGGATGAACAGTGAAGCTTTCTTT
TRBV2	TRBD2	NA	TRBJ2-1	CAIRTSGSRYNEQFF	TGTGCCATTCGGACTAGCGGGAGCCGCTACAATGAGCAGTTCTTC
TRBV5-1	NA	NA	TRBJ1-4	CASSLDLGATNEKLFF	TGCGCCAGCAGCTTGGACTTAGGGGCAACTAATGAAAAACTGTTTTTT
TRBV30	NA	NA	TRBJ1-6	CASQHYNSPLHF	TGTGCCTCCCAGCATTATAATTCACCCCTCCACTTT
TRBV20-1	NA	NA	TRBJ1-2	CSAPMGAGYTF	TGCAGTGCCCCAATGGGAGCTGGCTACACCTTC
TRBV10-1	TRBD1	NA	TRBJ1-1	CASRTGPNTEAFF	TGCGCCAGCAGGACAGGGCCCAACACTGAAGCTTTCTTT
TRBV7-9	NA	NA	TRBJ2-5	CASSPQGGTETQYF	TGTGCCAGCAGCCCGCAAGGCGGGACAGAGACCCAGTACTTC
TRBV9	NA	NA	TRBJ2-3	CASSVDPGTTQYF	TGTGCCAGCAGCGTAGACCCTGGGACTACGCAGTATTTT
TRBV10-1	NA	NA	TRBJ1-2	CAVTRQVLWNGYTF	TGCGCCGTTACCCGACAGGTCTTATGGAATGGCTACACCTTC
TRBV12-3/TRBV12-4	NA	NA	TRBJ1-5	CASSFDIYQPQHF	TGTGCCAGCAGTTTTGACATTTATCAGCCCCAGCATTTT
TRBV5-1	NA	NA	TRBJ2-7	CASSFGTSYEQYF	TGCGCCAGCAGCTTCGGGACCTCCTACGAGCAGTACTTC
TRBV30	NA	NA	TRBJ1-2	CAWSVTSGNYGYTF	TGTGCCTGGAGTGTAACGTCAGGGAACTATGGCTACACCTTC
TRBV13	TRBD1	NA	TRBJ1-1	CASSSTGVNTEAFF	TGTGCCAGCAGCTCAACAGGGGTGAACACTGAAGCTTTCTTT
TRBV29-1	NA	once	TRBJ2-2	CSVRGQGNTGELFF	TGCAGCGTCAGGGGCCAAGGGAACACCGGGGAGCTGTTTTTT
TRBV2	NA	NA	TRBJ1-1	CASCVGNTEAFF	TGTGCCAGCTGCGTGGGGAACACTGAAGCTTTCTTT
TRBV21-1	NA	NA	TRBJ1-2	CASSSEDKKIYNYGYTF	TGTGCCAGCAGCAGCGAAGACAAAAAAATATATAACTATGGCTACACCTTC
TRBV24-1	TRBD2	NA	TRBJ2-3	CATSDNSGSTDTQYF	TGTGCCACCAGTGATAATAGCGGGAGCACAGATACGCAGTATTTT
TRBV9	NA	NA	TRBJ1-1	CASSNGQPEAFF	TGTGCCAGCAGCAACGGACAGCCTGAAGCTTTCTTT
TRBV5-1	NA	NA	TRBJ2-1	CASSLGGGPYNEQFF	TGCGCCAGCAGCTTGGGAGGCGGTCCTTACAATGAGCAGTTCTTC
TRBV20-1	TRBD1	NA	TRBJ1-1	CSAQDREAFF	TGCAGTGCTCAGGACAGGGAAGCTTTCTTT
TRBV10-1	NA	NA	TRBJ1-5	CASSESRGPHSNQPQHF	TGCGCCAGCAGTGAGAGCAGGGGACCCCATAGCAATCAGCCCCAGCATTTT
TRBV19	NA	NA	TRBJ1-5	CASSFPEAGLSNQPQHF	TGTGCCAGTAGTTTCCCGGAGGCGGGTCTTAGCAATCAGCCCCAGCATTTT
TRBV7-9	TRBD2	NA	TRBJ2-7	CASSSRGGLIYEQYF	TGTGCCAGCAGCAGCCGGGGAGGGTTAATCTACGAGCAGTACTTC
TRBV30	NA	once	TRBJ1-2	CAWSPSRDKWYGYTF	TGTGCCTGGAGTCCTTCCCGGGACAAGTGGTATGGCTACACCTTC
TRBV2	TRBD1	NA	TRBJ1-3	CASSRQGTAGNTIYF	TGTGCCAGCAGTAGACAGGGGACCGCTGGAAACACCATATATTTT
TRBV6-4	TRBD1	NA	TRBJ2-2	CASSRQGYTGELFF	TGTGCCAGCAGTAGACAGGGTTACACCGGGGAGCTGTTTTTT
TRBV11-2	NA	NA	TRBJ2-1	CGAGSRDEQFF	TGTGGGGCCGGGAGTAGGGATGAGCAGTTCTTC
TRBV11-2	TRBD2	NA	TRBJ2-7	CASSSLAGVHYEQYF	TGTGCCAGCAGCTCCCTAGCGGGAGTCCACTACGAGCAGTACTTC
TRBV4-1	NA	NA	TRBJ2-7	CASSQQSSSYEQYF	TGCGCCAGCAGCCAGCAATCAAGCTCCTACGAGCAGTACTTC